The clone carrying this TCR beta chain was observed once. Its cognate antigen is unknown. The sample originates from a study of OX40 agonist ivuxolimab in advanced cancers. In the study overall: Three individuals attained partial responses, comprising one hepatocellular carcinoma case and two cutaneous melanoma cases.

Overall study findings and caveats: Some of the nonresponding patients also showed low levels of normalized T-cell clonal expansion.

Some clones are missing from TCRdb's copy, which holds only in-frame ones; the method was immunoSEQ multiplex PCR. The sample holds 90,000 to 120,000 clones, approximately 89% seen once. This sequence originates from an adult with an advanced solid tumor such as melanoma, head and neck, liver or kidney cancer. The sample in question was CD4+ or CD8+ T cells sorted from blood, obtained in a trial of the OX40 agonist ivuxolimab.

CDR3 nucleotide sequence: TGCGCCAGCAGCCAAGGGGTCCGGAGATCGATGAACACTGAAGCTTTCTTT. This translates into CASSQGVRRSMNTEAFF. This chain joins TRBV4-1 and TRBJ1-1, with unresolved D. The CDR3 spans 17 residues. V was pared by 1 base and J by 0 bases, with 15 bases between. CDR1 is MGHRA, CDR2 YSYEKL, per germline.